This is a list of T cell receptor beta chains from one sample in a study of identical twins. In TCRdb, the 5' RACE reads were re-called with MiXCR into one record per CDR3 protein. The data contain about 100,000 distinct CDR3 sequences, 5.9% of them singletons. The specimen was memory T cells sorted from blood. These receptors all stem from a woman aged 45-65 years in good health. CDR3s include the opening cysteine and the closing phenylalanine or tryptophan. The order of the fields is V gene, D gene, clone size, J gene, CDR3 length, CDR3 protein, CDR3 DNA. The D gene is left open where the match is weak. Expanded clones get a size class; other rows say once, few or many, or leave the size out.

TRBV3-1	TRBD2	many	TRBJ2-4	16	CASSQPIAGFKNIQYF	TGTGCCAGCAGCCAACCCATAGCGGGGTTCAAAAACATTCAGTACTTC
TRBV11-2	.	many	TRBJ2-1	15	CASSSQTGLYNEQFF	TGTGCCAGCAGCTCCCAGACAGGTCTATACAATGAGCAGTTCTTC
TRBV5-5	TRBD1	many	TRBJ1-5	14	CASPKGQGKWPQHF	TGTGCCAGCCCTAAGGGACAGGGAAAATGGCCCCAGCATTTT
TRBV12-3/TRBV12-4	.	many	TRBJ1-2	15	CASNSLEGANYGYTF	TGTGCCAGCAACTCCTTGGAGGGAGCAAACTATGGCTACACCTTC
TRBV20-1	.	few	TRBJ2-4	13	CSARSVEENIQYF	TGCAGTGCTAGAAGTGTCGAGGAGAACATTCAGTACTTC
TRBV13	TRBD1	few	TRBJ2-1	14	CASSDRARGNEQFF	TGTGCCAGCAGTGACAGGGCCAGGGGCAATGAGCAGTTCTTC
TRBV6-2/TRBV6-3	.	many	TRBJ2-1	16	CASSSLDKPSYNEQFF	TGTGCCAGCAGTTCCCTCGACAAACCCTCCTACAATGAGCAGTTCTTC
TRBV5-1	.	many	TRBJ2-1	15	CASSLAPLGPNEQFF	TGCGCCAGCAGCTTGGCCCCATTGGGCCCCAATGAGCAGTTCTTC
TRBV14	.	few	TRBJ1-2	14	CASSQTYPGSGYTF	TGTGCCAGCAGCCAGACCTATCCGGGGAGTGGCTACACCTTC
TRBV5-5	.	.	TRBJ1-1	14	CASNVQGAGTEAFF	TGTGCCAGCAACGTACAGGGTGCGGGGACTGAAGCTTTCTTT
TRBV7-2	.	many	TRBJ2-3	15	CASSSPEAGTDTQYF	TGTGCCAGCAGCTCCCCGGAGGCAGGAACAGATACGCAGTATTTT
TRBV7-6	.	.	TRBJ2-5	16	CASSFGTRAAQETQYF	TGTGCCAGCAGCTTCGGGACACGGGCGGCTCAAGAGACCCAGTACTTC
TRBV5-1	.	few	TRBJ1-2	12	CASSRDNYGYTF	TGCGCCAGCAGCAGGGATAACTATGGCTACACCTTC
TRBV19	.	many	TRBJ1-3	12	CASSELGNTIYF	TGTGCCAGTTCTGAATTGGGAAACACCATATATTTT
TRBV7-2	TRBD2	many	TRBJ2-1	16	CASRNAASGRSGEQFF	TGTGCCAGCAGAAACGCGGCTAGCGGGAGGAGTGGTGAGCAGTTCTTC
TRBV12-5	.	many	TRBJ1-5	11	CASATGQPQHF	TGTGCTAGTGCCACGGGCCAGCCCCAGCATTTT
TRBV12-3/TRBV12-4	.	many	TRBJ2-1	16	CASSLALGSSYNEQFF	TGTGCCAGCAGTTTAGCGCTAGGGAGTTCCTACAATGAGCAGTTCTTC
TRBV20-1	.	many	TRBJ1-2	16	CSARDLSGGESYGYTF	TGCAGTGCTAGAGATCTAAGCGGGGGCGAAAGCTATGGCTACACCTTC
TRBV4-2	.	many	TRBJ1-2	15	CASSQEVGWNYGYTF	TGTGCCAGCAGCCAAGAGGTGGGATGGAACTATGGCTACACCTTC
TRBV5-1	.	many	TRBJ2-5	13	CASSLYAGETQYF	TGCGCCAGCAGCTTGTATGCGGGGGAGACCCAGTACTTC
TRBV11-3	TRBD1	many	TRBJ1-2	14	CASSPGDSNYGYTF	TGTGCCAGCAGCCCTGGGGACAGCAACTATGGCTACACCTTC
TRBV19	TRBD2	few	TRBJ2-1	16	CATAPWGAGGNNEQFF	TGTGCCACCGCCCCCTGGGGGGCGGGAGGGAACAATGAGCAGTTCTTC
TRBV12-3/TRBV12-4	TRBD2	many	TRBJ2-3	15	CASSKHSGGRDTQYF	TGTGCCAGCAGCAAACATAGCGGGGGACGTGATACGCAGTATTTT
TRBV12-3/TRBV12-4	.	few	TRBJ1-2	14	CASKKGLPNYGYTF	TGTGCCAGCAAAAAGGGACTGCCTAACTATGGCTACACCTTC
TRBV6-6	.	.	TRBJ1-6	16	CASSYPSAGPNSPLHF	TGTGCCAGCAGTTACCCCAGTGCGGGACCCAATTCACCCCTCCACTTT
TRBV28	.	few	TRBJ1-2	14	CASSFGGSVYGYTF	TGTGCCAGCAGTTTTGGGGGGTCGGTCTATGGCTACACCTTC
TRBV10-3	.	many	TRBJ2-5	13	CAISAQGRETQYF	TGTGCCATCAGTGCCCAGGGGAGGGAGACCCAGTACTTC
TRBV9	TRBD1	.	TRBJ2-7	16	CASSANTGQGLGEQYF	TGTGCCAGCAGCGCAAATACGGGACAGGGCCTCGGCGAGCAGTACTTC
TRBV5-6	.	.	TRBJ1-4	14	CASSLGDVNEKLFF	TGTGCCAGCAGCTTAGGAGACGTTAATGAAAAACTGTTTTTT
TRBV27	.	many	TRBJ1-5	14	CASSFAGLGQPQHF	TGTGCCAGCAGTTTTGCAGGGTTAGGTCAGCCCCAGCATTTT
TRBV5-1	TRBD2	.	TRBJ2-3	16	CASSLGAGGNTDTQYF	TGCGCCAGCAGCTTGGGCGCGGGAGGAAACACAGATACGCAGTATTTT
TRBV6-5	.	many	TRBJ2-3	15	CASSSRRSRTDTQYF	TGTGCCAGCAGCTCAAGACGGTCCCGCACAGATACGCAGTATTTT
TRBV11-2	TRBD2	once	TRBJ2-2	15	CASRTSGSSTGELFF	TGTGCCAGCAGAACTAGCGGGAGTTCCACCGGGGAGCTGTTTTTT
TRBV6-5	.	.	TRBJ1-4	12	CASRFEGEKLFF	TGTGCCAGCAGATTTGAGGGGGAAAAACTGTTTTTT
TRBV30	.	.	TRBJ2-7	12	CAWSLLAQEQYF	TGTGCCTGGAGTCTCCTCGCGCAAGAGCAGTACTTC
TRBV10-2	.	.	TRBJ1-2	13	CASSVGDNYGYTF	TGCGCCAGCAGTGTTGGGGACAACTATGGCTACACCTTC
TRBV18	.	many	TRBJ2-3	16	CASSPIQGSGTDTQYF	TGTGCCAGCTCACCGATACAAGGGTCTGGGACAGATACGCAGTATTTT
TRBV5-1	TRBD2	many	TRBJ2-1	14	CASSPAGDHNEQFF	TGCGCCAGCAGCCCCGCGGGGGACCACAATGAGCAGTTCTTC
TRBV2	.	many	TRBJ2-5	13	CASNFLERETQYF	TGTGCCAGCAACTTTCTCGAGAGGGAGACCCAGTACTTC
TRBV20-1	.	many	TRBJ1-2	12	CSASVGHYGYTF	TGCAGTGCTAGTGTGGGGCACTATGGCTACACCTTC
TRBV12-3/TRBV12-4	.	many	TRBJ1-2	17	CASSGLSTGGLDYGYTF	TGTGCCAGCAGCGGACTCTCCACGGGGGGTTTAGATTATGGCTACACCTTC